This TCR beta chain was sequenced for a study of blood T cell repertoires in COVID-19. For the study at large: Nucleic acid was either cDNA or gDNA, and it came from T cells, B-cell-depleted T cells, or PBMCs.

Seattle's cohort entered during active infection and was followed longitudinally. The CDR3 runs to 15 residues. V trimming: 2 bases; J trimming: 9 bases; junction bases outside the gene matches: 8. CDR1 is SGHTA, CDR2 FQGNSA, per germline. In the authors' workflow: For nucleated cells, counts were estimated from reference gene primer amplification. TCRdb's table, derived via immunoSEQ multiplex PCR, lists solely in-frame clones and lacks some. V, J and clone size were drawn from that table, and D and trimming were deduced from the DNA. Of 150,000 or so clones in the sample, 70% to 80% were seen once. This TCR was sampled from a woman aged 55-70 years with COVID-19, enrolled during active disease. The chain joins TRBV7-2 to TRBJ1-5, with 9 bases lining up with TRBD1. Sequencing used peripheral blood. CDR3 coding DNA: TGTGCCAGCAGCTTACGGGACAGGGACTTTGGGCCCCAGCATTTT. Translated, it gives CASSLRDRDFGPQHF.